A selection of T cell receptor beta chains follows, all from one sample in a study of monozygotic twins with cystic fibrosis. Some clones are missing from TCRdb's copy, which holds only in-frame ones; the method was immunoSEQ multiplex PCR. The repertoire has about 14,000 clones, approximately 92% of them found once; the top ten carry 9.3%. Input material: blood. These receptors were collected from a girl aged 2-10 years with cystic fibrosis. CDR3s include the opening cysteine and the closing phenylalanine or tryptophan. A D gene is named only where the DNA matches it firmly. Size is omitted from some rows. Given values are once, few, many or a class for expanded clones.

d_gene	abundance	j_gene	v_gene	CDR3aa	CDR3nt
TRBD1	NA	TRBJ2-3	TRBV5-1	CASSAGTGPDTQYF	TGCGCCAGCAGCGCTGGGACAGGGCCAGATACGCAGTATTTT
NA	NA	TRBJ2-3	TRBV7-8	CASSLRASTDTQYF	TGTGCCAGCAGCTTACGGGCTAGCACAGATACGCAGTATTTT
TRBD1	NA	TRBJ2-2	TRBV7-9	CASSSGTVRPGELFF	TGTGCCAGCAGCTCCGGGACAGTCCGCCCCGGGGAGCTGTTTTTT
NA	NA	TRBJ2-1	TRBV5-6	CASSPYPFDSYNEQFF	TGTGCCAGCAGCCCGTATCCCTTCGACTCCTACAATGAGCAGTTCTTC
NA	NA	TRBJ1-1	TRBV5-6	CASSLSRYTEAFF	TGTGCCAGCAGCTTATCCCGATACACTGAAGCTTTCTTT
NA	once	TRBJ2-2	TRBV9	CASSVEDRPTGELFF	TGTGCCAGCAGCGTCGAGGACAGACCCACCGGGGAGCTGTTTTTT
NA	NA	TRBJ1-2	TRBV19	CASSIGGGYGYTF	TGTGCCAGTAGTATAGGCGGTGGTTATGGCTACACCTTC
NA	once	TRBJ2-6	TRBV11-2	CASSPGANVLTF	TGTGCCAGCAGCCCTGGGGCCAACGTCCTGACTTTC
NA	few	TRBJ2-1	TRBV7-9	CASSFASEGYNEQFF	TGTGCCAGCAGCTTTGCTTCGGAGGGTTACAATGAGCAGTTCTTC
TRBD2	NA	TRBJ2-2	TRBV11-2	CASSLDPSGVNTGELFF	TGTGCCAGCAGCTTAGATCCTAGCGGGGTAAACACCGGGGAGCTGTTTTTT
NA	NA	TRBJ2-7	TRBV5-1	CASSLASKGYEQYF	TGCGCCAGCAGCTTGGCGTCGAAAGGCTACGAGCAGTACTTC
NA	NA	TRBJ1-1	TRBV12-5	CASGVGGRSPNLNTEAFF	TGTGCTAGTGGTGTGGGGGGCCGGTCCCCTAATTTGAACACTGAAGCTTTCTTT
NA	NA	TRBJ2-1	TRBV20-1	CSARDPRGQFF	TGCAGTGCTAGGGATCCGCGGGGGCAGTTCTTC
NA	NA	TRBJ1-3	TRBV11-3	CASSLDGEFGDTIYF	TGTGCCAGCAGCTTAGATGGAGAATTTGGAGACACCATATATTTT
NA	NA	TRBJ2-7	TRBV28	CASSWQSYEQYF	TGTGCCAGCAGTTGGCAGAGCTACGAGCAGTACTTC
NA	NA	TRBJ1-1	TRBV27	CASSFQRDTEAFF	TGTGCCAGCAGTTTTCAAAGAGACACTGAAGCTTTCTTT
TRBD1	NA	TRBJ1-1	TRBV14	CASSLLSLDRGRVDAFF	TGTGCCAGCAGCCTATTATCCCTGGACAGGGGGAGAGTTGATGCTTTCTTT
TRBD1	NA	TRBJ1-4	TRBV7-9	CASSPIPGQGGEKLFF	TGTGCCAGCAGCCCCATCCCCGGACAGGGTGGGGAAAAACTGTTTTTT
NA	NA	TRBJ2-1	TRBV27	CASSLRGSSYNEQFF	TGTGCCAGCAGTTTACGGGGGAGCTCCTACAATGAGCAGTTCTTC
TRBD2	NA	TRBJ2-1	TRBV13	CASTGTSSNHEQFF	TGTGCCAGCACCGGGACTAGCTCTAACCATGAGCAGTTCTTC
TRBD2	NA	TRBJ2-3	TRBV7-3	CASSLGIGASGGTDTQYF	TGTGCCAGCAGCTTAGGAATTGGGGCTAGCGGGGGCACAGATACGCAGTATTTT
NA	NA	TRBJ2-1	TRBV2	CASTPRTRLNEQFF	TGTGCCAGCACCCCCAGGACGAGGCTCAATGAGCAGTTCTTC
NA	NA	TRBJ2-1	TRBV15	CATSRDRMRYNEQFF	TGTGCCACCAGCAGAGATAGGATGCGGTACAATGAGCAGTTCTTC
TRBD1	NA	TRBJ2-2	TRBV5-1	CASSPEGQGNTGELFF	TGCGCCAGCAGCCCGGAGGGACAGGGCAACACCGGGGAGCTGTTTTTT
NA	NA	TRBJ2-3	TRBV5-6	CASTLNGGNTDTQYF	TGTGCCAGTACACTGAATGGCGGGAACACAGATACGCAGTATTTT
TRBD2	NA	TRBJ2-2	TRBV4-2	CASSQDLLAGDGTGELFF	TGTGCCAGCAGCCAAGATCTCCTAGCGGGAGATGGCACCGGGGAGCTGTTTTTT
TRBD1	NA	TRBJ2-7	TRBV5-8	CASSLAQTTGAEQYF	TGTGCCAGCAGCTTGGCCCAGACAACAGGGGCCGAGCAGTACTTC
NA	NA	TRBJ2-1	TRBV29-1	CSVPPESSYNEQFF	TGCAGCGTTCCCCCCGAGAGCTCCTACAATGAGCAGTTCTTC
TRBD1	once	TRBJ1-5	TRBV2	CASCVRGSNQPQHF	TGTGCCAGCTGTGTCAGGGGGTCGAATCAGCCCCAGCATTTT
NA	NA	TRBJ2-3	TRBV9	CASSPNGLSADTQYF	TGTGCCAGCAGCCCGAACGGGCTTTCAGCAGATACGCAGTATTTT
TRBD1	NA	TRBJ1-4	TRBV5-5	CASSSQGYNEKLFF	TGTGCCAGCAGCTCACAGGGGTATAATGAAAAACTGTTTTTT
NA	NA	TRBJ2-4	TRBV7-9	CASSLVGENIQYF	TGTGCCAGCAGCTTAGTCGGGGAAAACATTCAGTACTTC
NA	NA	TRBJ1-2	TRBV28	CASTILRGDGYTF	TGTGCCAGCACCATCCTCCGGGGCGATGGCTACACCTTC
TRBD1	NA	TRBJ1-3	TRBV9	CASSVGQGAGNTIYF	TGTGCCAGCAGCGTAGGACAGGGTGCGGGAAACACCATATATTTT
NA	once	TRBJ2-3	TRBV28	CASSFLAGTNTDTQYF	TGTGCCAGCAGTTTTTTGGCCGGGACGAACACAGATACGCAGTATTTT
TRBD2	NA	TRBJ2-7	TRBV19	CASSMGTTIPEQYF	TGTGCCAGTAGCATGGGGACTACCATTCCCGAGCAGTACTTC
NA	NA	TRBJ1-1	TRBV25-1	CASSEYTGGTEAFF	TGTGCCAGCAGTGAATATACGGGGGGGACTGAAGCTTTCTTT
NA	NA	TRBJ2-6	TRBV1	CTSSRQAGVLGANVLTF	TGCACCAGCAGCCGCCAGGCGGGAGTGTTGGGGGCCAACGTCCTGACTTTC
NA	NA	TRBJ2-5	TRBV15	CATSRGREGVETQYF	TGTGCCACCAGCAGAGGTCGCGAAGGGGTCGAGACCCAGTACTTC
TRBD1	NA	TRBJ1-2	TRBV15	CATSRDWGDRSYGYTF	TGTGCCACCAGCAGAGATTGGGGGGACAGAAGCTATGGCTACACCTTC
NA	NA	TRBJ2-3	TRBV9	CASSVEGWADTQYF	TGTGCCAGCAGCGTGGAGGGGTGGGCAGATACGCAGTATTTT
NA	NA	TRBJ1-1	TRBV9	CASSPIFGGKTEAFF	TGTGCCAGCAGCCCTATCTTTGGGGGGAAGACTGAAGCTTTCTTT
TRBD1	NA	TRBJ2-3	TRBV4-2	CASSQVPRGRGSDTQYF	TGTGCCAGCAGCCAAGTCCCTAGGGGGCGTGGGTCAGATACGCAGTATTTT
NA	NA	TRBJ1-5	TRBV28	CASSLGDTYQPQHF	TGTGCCAGCAGTTTAGGGGACACTTATCAGCCCCAGCATTTT
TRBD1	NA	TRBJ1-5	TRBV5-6	CASSLYGTGDHQPQHF	TGTGCCAGCAGCTTGTACGGGACAGGGGACCATCAGCCCCAGCATTTT
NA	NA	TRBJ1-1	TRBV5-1	CASRYGVLSEAFF	TGCGCCAGCAGATACGGGGTTCTTTCTGAAGCTTTCTTT
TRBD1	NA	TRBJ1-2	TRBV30	CAWTTGAYGYTF	TGTGCCTGGACGACAGGGGCTTATGGCTACACCTTC